This TCR beta chain stems from a study of vaccination effects on CD4 cells after COVID-19. Study-level information: Vaccination of participants consisted of two doses of either the BNT162b2 or mRNA-1273 vaccine.

This clone showed up just a few times. As yet, its antigen is unknown. The protocol was immunoSEQ multiplex PCR, while the TCRdb copy is restricted to in-frame clones and leaves out a portion. The sample lists 50,000 to 65,000 clones, 65% to 90% occurring once. With 0 bases clipped from V and 7 bases from J, the junction kept 4 bases outside the gene matches. CDR3 size: 14 residues. Germline V gene lookup returns CDR1 SGHRS and CDR2 YFSETQ. Antigen-specific CD4+ T cells expanded by the ViraFEST assay with viral peptide pools were then sequenced. Following 10 days of culture, CD4+ T cells were isolated.

This receptor was taken from a human donor who received a COVID-19 vaccine. Sequencing was performed on CD4+ T cells from PBMCs cultured with HCoV-229E spike peptides, taken before COVID-19 vaccination. The V call is TRBV5-1, the J call TRBJ1-5; TRBD1 aligns across 7 bases. Written as DNA, the CDR3 is TGCGCCAGCAGCTTGGCCACAGGGGAACAGCCCCAGCATTTT. Translating it yields CASSLATGEQPQHF.